This T cell receptor beta chain derives from a study of tumor and adjacent non-tumor tissue in lung cancer. Study-wide background: Stage I to III disease affected 9 to 10 men and several women aged about 31 to 85. Around 4.5 million productive TCRbeta reads were obtained per sample on average. General study points: Compared with tumor, normal lung showed significantly lower TCR diversity.

CDR1 is SNHLY and CDR2 is FYNNEI in the germline V gene. Trimming shortened V by 1 base and J by 5 bases, and 10 bases separated the two germline ends. The CDR3 sequence is 14 residues long. No cell sorting was done before RNA was extracted from the tissue. Between August and November 2014, newly diagnosed, chemotherapy-naive lung cancer patients underwent thoracic surgery in China. In its sample, this clonotype was seen a few times. Antigen unknown. A modified ARM-PCR protocol with three rounds of nested PCR amplified TCRbeta. TCRdb reanalysed the multiplex PCR reads using MiXCR and keeps one entry per CDR3 protein. The sample consists of 90,000 to 110,000 distinct CDR3 sequences, 75% of them appearing once.

This TCR derives from a woman aged 55 to 70 with non-small cell lung cancer. Sequencing used lung tumor tissue. V is TRBV2 and J is TRBJ2-3, with D tentatively TRBD1 or TRBD2 (5 bases each). The CDR3 sequence is CASSEGIGGDTQYF. The CDR3 bases are TGTGCCAGCAGTGAAGGGATTGGGGGAGATACGCAGTATTTT.